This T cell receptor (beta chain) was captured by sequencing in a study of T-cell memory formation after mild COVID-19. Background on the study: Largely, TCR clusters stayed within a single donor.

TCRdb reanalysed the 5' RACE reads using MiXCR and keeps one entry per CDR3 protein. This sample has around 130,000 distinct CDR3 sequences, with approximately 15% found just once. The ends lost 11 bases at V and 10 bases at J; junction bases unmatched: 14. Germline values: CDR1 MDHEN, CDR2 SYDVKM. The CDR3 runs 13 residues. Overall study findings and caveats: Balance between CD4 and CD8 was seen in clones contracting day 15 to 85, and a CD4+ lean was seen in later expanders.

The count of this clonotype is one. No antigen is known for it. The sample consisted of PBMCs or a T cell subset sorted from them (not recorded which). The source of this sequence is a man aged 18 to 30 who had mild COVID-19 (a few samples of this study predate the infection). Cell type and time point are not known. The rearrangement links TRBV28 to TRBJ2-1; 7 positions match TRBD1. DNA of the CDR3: TGTGCCGTCGTGGTAACAGGGGTAGGGGAGCAGTTCTTC. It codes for CAVVVTGVGEQFF.